The 14 T cell receptor beta chains listed next were all sequenced from one sample in a study of cytomegalovirus exposure and HLA in healthy donors. PCR employed 60 Vbeta and 13 Jbeta primers. Assay used: immunoSEQ multiplex PCR; TCRdb lists only in-frame clones, some missing. The table lists more than 150,000 clones, roughly 84% of them singletons, with around 1.6% in the top ten. Material: PBMCs. The receptors originated from a woman under 30 in good health and CMV-seronegative.

V is TRBV4-1 and J is TRBJ1-2, with TRBD1 as a possible D gene (5 bases). V shed 2 bases and J shed 2 bases, with 18 bases lying between them. Per the germline V gene, CDR1 is MGHRA and CDR2 is YSYEKL. The length of the CDR3 is 17 residues. The CDR3 DNA reads as TGCGCCAGCAGCCAAAGATCAGCAGTACGACAGAACTATGGCTACACCTTC. Its protein product is CASSQRSAVRQNYGYTF.

This clone has more than one count but fewer than ten. The chain joins TRBV18 to TRBJ1-3; the match to TRBD1 covers 9 bases. Unmatched junction bases numbered 5, after V lost 5 bases and J lost 0 bases. Germline V CDR1 and CDR2: KGHSH, LQKENI. The CDR3 is 16 residues long. The chain's CDR3 is CASSRGQGNSGNTIYF. The CDR3 coding sequence is TGTGCCAGCTCAAGGGGACAGGGCAACTCTGGAAACACCATATATTTT.

This chain's CDR3 is CASNRRPDRGYEQYF. DNA of the CDR3: TGTGCCAGCAACCGCCGGCCGGACAGGGGCTACGAGCAGTACTTC. The chain couples TRBV2 to TRBJ2-5; 9 bases match TRBD1. With the DNA end fitting TRBJ2-7 better, the J assignment may be wrong. The CDR3 length is 15 residues. CDR1 and CDR2 from the germline V gene are SNHLY and FYNNEI.

The rearrangement uses TRBV6-1 and TRBJ2-7; 7 bases are shared with TRBD2. This CDR3 has 15 residues. CDR1 MNHNS and CDR2 SASEGT come from the germline V gene. J gave up 2 bases and V 2 bases, and 6 bases lay outside the gene matches. This CDR3 is CASSEIGLDAYEQYF. The CDR3, as DNA: TGTGCCAGCAGTGAAATAGGACTAGACGCCTACGAGCAGTACTTC.

The chain couples TRBV19 to TRBJ2-5; D possibly corresponds to TRBD2 (7 bases). V was clipped by 3 bases and J by 5 bases, with 10 bases between them. This CDR3 comprises 13 residues. Per germline, CDR1 LNHDA and CDR2 SQIVND (reference sequence). CDR3 loop: CASSMGGLETQYF. The CDR3 DNA reads as TGTGCCAGTAGTATGGGGGGGCTGGAGACCCAGTACTTC.

The chain has TRBV29-1 and TRBJ2-5; 11 bases align to TRBD1. The V segment lost 7 bases and the J segment 10 bases; nucleotides outside the gene matches: 14. This CDR3 is built from 14 residues. From germline, CDR1 is SQVTM and CDR2 ANQGSEA. DNA for the CDR3: TGCAGCGCCGGGGGGGGACAGGGGGATGCGTACCAGTACTTC. Translation: CSAGGGQGDAYQYF.

This clone was counted a few times. The V and J genes are TRBV6-1 and TRBJ1-1; TRBD1 matches at 10 bases. Looked up from germline, CDR1 is MNHNS and CDR2 is SASEGT. The V segment lost 7 bases and the J segment 5 bases; nucleotides outside the gene matches: 7. There are 14 residues in the CDR3. The CDR3 protein is CASTLDRGRTEAFF. The CDR3 bases are TGTGCCAGCACCTTGGACAGGGGGAGAACTGAAGCTTTCTTT.

The rearrangement joins TRBV7-8 to TRBJ1-2; 7 positions match TRBD1. The CDR3 extends over 16 amino acids. V gave up 0 bases and J gave up 2 bases; unmatched junction bases: 6. Germline V lookup: CDR1 SGHVS, CDR2 FQNEAQ. As DNA, the CDR3 is TGTGCCAGCAGCTTAGCCGGACAGGTGTTAAACTATGGCTACACCTTC. Translation gives CASSLAGQVLNYGYTF.

CDR3 in DNA: TGTGCCAGCAGCGAGGACAGGGTGGATAATTCACCCCTCCACTTT. Encoded protein: CASSEDRVDNSPLHF. The V call is TRBV6-1, the J call TRBJ1-6, with TRBD1 matching 8 bases. The CDR3 spans 15 residues. The V gene end was trimmed by 6 bases and the J gene end by 5 bases; junction bases not matched to a gene: 6. The germline gives CDR1 MNHNS, CDR2 SASEGT.

The genes are TRBV5-1 and TRBJ1-1; the D gene is possibly TRBD1 (5 bases). The CDR3 has 16 residues. Trimming shortened V by 3 bases and J by 6 bases, and 21 bases separated the two germline ends. Germline V lookup: CDR1 SGHRS, CDR2 YFSETQ. As DNA, the CDR3 is TGCGCCAGCAGCTATCAGGGTGTAGCGGGGGACTCTGAAGCTTTCTTT. It translates to CASSYQGVAGDSEAFF.

This clone was picked up a small number of times. The rearrangement uses TRBV19 and TRBJ1-1; 7 nucleotides line up with TRBD1. From germline, CDR1 is LNHDA and CDR2 SQIVND (reference sequence). The CDR3 sequence is 14 residues long. Trimming cost V 8 bases and J 5 bases; bases outside gene matches: 11. The CDR3 is CASSQTGVGTEAFF. CDR3 bases: TGTGCCAGTTCCCAAACAGGGGTAGGGACTGAAGCTTTCTTT.

The V call is TRBV6-1, the J call TRBJ1-2; TRBD1 matches at 7 bases. With 8 bases clipped from V and 5 bases from J, the junction kept 11 bases outside the gene matches. The CDR3 extends over 14 amino acids. Germline V gives CDR1 MNHNS, CDR2 SASEGT. The CDR3 spells CASARTGLGYGYTF. DNA of the CDR3: TGTGCCAGCGCGCGGACAGGATTGGGATATGGCTACACCTTC.

CDR3 loop: CASSMGQGCLYF. DNA of the CDR3: TGTGCCAGCAGCATGGGACAGGGGTGTCTGTACTTC. The chain couples TRBV9 to TRBJ2-7; 10 bases are a match to TRBD1. The CDR3 is made up of 12 amino acids. With V trimmed by 4 bases and J by 12 bases, 7 bases remained unmatched. The germline V gene has CDR1 SGDLS and CDR2 YYNGEE.

The chain employs TRBV28 and TRBJ1-1; no clear D gene. Trimming pared 6 bases from V and 0 bases from J, leaving 14 bases between. This CDR3 has 15 residues. CDR1 and CDR2 (germline): MDHEN, SYDVKM. DNA for the CDR3: TGTGCCAGCAGCCGCCGAGGCCACATGAACACTGAAGCTTTCTTT. Its protein is CASSRRGHMNTEAFF.